One and the same sample provided the 18 T cell receptor beta chains below, sequenced in a study of cytomegalovirus exposure and HLA in healthy donors listed by TCRdb under 2017. Libraries were built with the immunoSEQ multiplex PCR assay. For the multiplex PCR, a mixture combining 60 forward primers for TCR Vbeta segments and 13 reverse primers for TCR Jbeta segments was used. What TCRdb holds here is the immuneACCESS table cut down to in-frame rearrangements. Part of the clones is not present; checked against another copy, under half of the missing clones reflect an unresolved V gene, and the others are unexplained. This sample holds more than 90,000 clones; more than 75% were observed only once. The ten largest clones add up to approximately 0.83% of the sample. The material sequenced was PBMCs. Source of these receptors: a woman aged 55-69 years in good health and CMV-seronegative.

The V gene is TRBV7-9, the J gene TRBJ2-5, with no clear D. The CDR3 is 12 amino acids. V was cut by 2 bases and J by 5 bases, with 6 bases left in between. Germline-derived CDR1 and CDR2 are SEHNR and FQNEAQ (reference sequence). CDR3 coding DNA: TGTGCCAGCAGCTTATCAGTCGAGACCCAGTACTTC. It codes for CASSLSVETQYF.

The rearrangement uses TRBV5-1 and TRBJ1-1; D unclear. V was clipped by 0 bases and J by 2 bases, with 8 bases between them. The CDR3 spans 14 residues. Per the germline V gene, CDR1 is SGHRS and CDR2 is YFSETQ. CDR3 region: CASSLGSVNTEAFF. The CDR3 region has the DNA TGCGCCAGCAGCTTGGGTTCGGTAAACACTGAAGCTTTCTTT.

This clone was recorded only once. V is TRBV29-1 and J is TRBJ2-1; a possible D gene is TRBD1 (6 bases). Germline V gives CDR1 SQVTM, CDR2 ANQGSEA. CDR3 size: 16 residues. The V gene lost 6 bases and the J gene lost 3 bases, with 21 bases spanning the gap. The CDR3 nucleotides read TGCAGCGTGGGAACGGCCCCGGGACAAAGCTACAATGAGCAGTTCTTC. Encoded protein: CSVGTAPGQSYNEQFF.

The chain combines TRBV5-4 with TRBJ1-1; D is unresolved. V was shortened by 1 base and J by 4 bases, with 14 bases between the two germline ends. CDR3 size: 15 residues. Germline CDR1 is SGHNT and CDR2 is YYREEE (reference sequence). The DNA for the CDR3 is TGTGCCAGCAGCTTGTCATGGGGTGAGGGCACTGAAGCTTTCTTT. Translated: CASSLSWGEGTEAFF.

V and J are TRBV5-6 and TRBJ2-1; 10 bases align to TRBD2. The CDR3 totals 15 residues. With 4 bases clipped from V and 9 bases from J, the junction kept 10 bases outside the gene matches. Germline V gene sequence: CDR1 SGHDT, CDR2 YYEEEE. The CDR3 loop is CASSTTSGVSGEQFF. The CDR3 DNA follows: TGTGCCAGCAGCACTACTAGCGGGGTCTCTGGTGAGCAGTTCTTC.

The rearrangement uses TRBV5-1 and TRBJ2-7, with 8 bases fitting TRBD2. V lost 0 bases and J lost 2; bases outside the gene matches: 4. In germline, CDR1 is SGHRS, CDR2 YFSETQ. The CDR3 loop spans 15 amino acids. CDR3 residues: CASSLAAGGTYEQYF. The CDR3 region has the DNA TGCGCCAGCAGCTTGGCCGCGGGGGGAACCTACGAGCAGTACTTC.

The chain recombines TRBV9 with TRBJ1-2; possibly TRBD1 for D (5 bases). V was pared by 3 bases and J by 6 bases, with 6 bases between. CDR3 length equals 11 residues. Germline V gives CDR1 SGDLS, CDR2 YYNGEE. CDR3 bases: TGTGCCAGCAGCGGCAGGGATGGCTACACCTTC. Amino acids: CASSGRDGYTF.

The V and J genes are TRBV27 and TRBJ2-1, with TRBD2 matching 8 bases. V gave up 5 bases and J gave up 0 bases; unmatched junction bases: 15. Germline V CDR1 and CDR2: MNHEY, SMNVEV (reference sequence). The CDR3 consists of 19 residues. CDR3 protein: CASSPDIAGWLVSYNEQFF. The DNA for the CDR3 is TGTGCCAGCAGTCCCGATATAGCGGGGTGGCTAGTCTCCTACAATGAGCAGTTCTTC.

The rearrangement uses TRBV2 and TRBJ1-2; 12 nucleotides agree with TRBD1. Germline CDR1 and CDR2: SNHLY and FYNNEI. Losses at the gene ends were 6 bases for V and 2 bases for J; bases not matched to a gene: 1. The CDR3 totals 14 residues. The CDR3 here is CASRGTGGNYGYTF. The DNA for the CDR3 is TGTGCCAGCAGGGGGACAGGGGGCAACTATGGCTACACCTTC.

The J gene is TRBJ2-2, the V gene TRBV21-1; TRBD2 is the table's D call, not checked against the DNA. TRBV21-1 counts as a pseudogene. The CDR3 runs to 13 residues. For the CDR3, the DNA is TGTGCCAGAATACGGGGAGGAAACGGGGAGCTGTTTTTT. This translates into CARIRGGNGELFF.

The rearrangement uses TRBV10-2 and TRBJ2-5; 9 bases are shared with TRBD2. The length of the CDR3 is 13 residues. V gave up 7 bases and J gave up 4 bases; unmatched junction bases: 4. From germline, CDR1 is WSHSY and CDR2 SAAADI. CDR3 nucleotides: TGCGCCAGCAAAGCGGGAGGCGGAGAGACCCAGTACTTC. It encodes CASKAGGGETQYF.

V and J are TRBV5-6 and TRBJ2-5, with 12 bases matching TRBD1. Unmatched junction bases numbered 7, after V lost 3 bases and J lost 13 bases. The CDR3 contains 13 residues. Germline V CDR1 and CDR2: SGHDT, YYEEEE. The CDR3 loop is CASSSGTGGFRYF. CDR3 nucleotide sequence: TGTGCCAGCAGCTCAGGGACAGGGGGCTTTAGGTACTTC.

This clone was seen a few times. The V and J genes are TRBV6-5 and TRBJ1-3, with 7 bases lining up with TRBD1. The V and J ends lost 5 bases and 3 bases, in that order; junction bases with no gene match: 4. The CDR3 length is 14 residues. Germline lookup yields CDR1 MNHEY and CDR2 SVGAGI. CDR3 in DNA: TGTGCCAGCAGTCCAAGACAGGGTGGAAACACCATATATTTT. Translated: CASSPRQGGNTIYF.

The chain carries TRBV29-1 and TRBJ1-1, with no clear D. This CDR3 region has 12 residues. In germline, CDR1 is SQVTM, CDR2 ANQGSEA. V lost 2 bases and J lost 7, with 11 bases in between. For the CDR3, the DNA is TGCAGCGTTGAATACAGCCTTGGTGAAGCTTTCTTT. Amino acids: CSVEYSLGEAFF.

This clone has a handful of counts. V usage is TRBV5-1 and J usage is TRBJ1-4; TRBD1 matches 7 bases. Germline V gene sequence: CDR1 SGHRS, CDR2 YFSETQ. The CDR3 has 13 amino acids. The trim removed 4 bases at V and 8 bases at J, leaving 5 bases unmatched. The CDR3 loop reads CASSATGDEKLFF. As DNA, the CDR3 is TGCGCCAGCAGCGCCACAGGGGACGAAAAACTGTTTTTT.

This clone appeared once. The chain has TRBV5-1 and TRBJ2-3, with 13 bases aligning to TRBD2. This CDR3 spans 16 amino acids. J lost 5 bases, V lost 0 bases, and 3 bases had no gene match. Germline V gene lookup returns CDR1 SGHRS and CDR2 YFSETQ. DNA of the CDR3: TGCGCCAGCAGCTTGGGGACTAGCGGGGGCGGAGATACGCAGTATTTT. Protein: CASSLGTSGGGDTQYF. Complete variable domain (other parts from reference TRBV5-1 and TRBJ2-3): KAGVTQTPRYLIKTRGQQVTLSCSPISGHRSVSWYQQTPGQGLQFLFEYFSETQRNKGNFPGRFSGRQFSNSRSEMNVSTLELGDSALYLCASSLGTSGGGDTQYFGPGTRLTVL.

The gene calls are TRBV15 and TRBJ2-7, with TRBD2 identical over 12 bases. CDR3 length: 15 residues. V shed 2 bases, J shed 2 bases, and the junction held 1 base outside the gene matches. The germline V gene has CDR1 LNHNV and CDR2 YYDKDF (reference sequence). The CDR3 sequence is CATSRRTSGAYEQYF. The CDR3 DNA follows: TGTGCCACCAGCAGACGGACTAGCGGGGCCTACGAGCAGTACTTC. Looking up the rest from reference TRBV15 and TRBJ2-7 gives the full variable domain: DAMVIQNPRYQVTQFGKPVTLSCSQTLNHNVMYWYQQKSSQAPKLLFHYYDKDFNNEADTPDNFQSRRPNTSFCFLDIRSPGLGDTAMYLCATSRRTSGAYEQYFGPGTRLTVT.

This rearrangement joins TRBV11-2 to TRBJ1-1; perhaps TRBD1 as D (6 bases). V gave up 3 bases and J gave up 4 bases, with 9 bases separating them. The CDR3 is made up of 13 amino acids. Germline V gene data show CDR1 as SGHAT and CDR2 as FQNNGV. CDR3 region: CASSFNRVTEAFF. CDR3 nucleotide sequence: TGTGCCAGCAGCTTCAACAGGGTCACTGAAGCTTTCTTT.